These T cell receptor beta chains were read from a single sample in a study of identical twins. In TCRdb, the 5' RACE reads were re-called with MiXCR into one record per CDR3 protein. Among 350,000 to 450,000 distinct CDR3 sequences, under 20% were seen once, and the ten largest hold 9% to 15%. Sequencing was carried out using naive T cells sorted from blood. Source of these receptors: a man in his fifties in good health. Both conserved end residues are part of each CDR3. D genes are given only for firm matches. For some rows the clone size is stated as once, few or many, or as a class when expanded; others skip it.

- few TRBJ1-2 TRBV6-1 CASSPTVYHGYTF TGTGCCAGCAGCCCGACCGTCTACCATGGCTACACCTTC
- few TRBJ1-1 TRBV25-1 CASSEYSVRGGTEAFF TGTGCCAGCAGTGAATATTCTGTCCGCGGGGGCACTGAAGCTTTCTTT
- few TRBJ2-4 TRBV20-1 CSASSGHRNIQYF TGCAGTGCTAGCTCGGGACACAGAAACATTCAGTACTTC
- few TRBJ1-3 TRBV6-6 CASSYGGLDTIYF TGTGCCAGCAGTTACGGCGGGTTGGACACCATATATTTT
- many TRBJ2-1 TRBV18 CASSPLESGYNEQFF TGTGCCAGCTCACCACTGGAGTCAGGCTACAATGAGCAGTTCTTC
TRBD1 - TRBJ2-4 TRBV20-1 CSARDSPWNIQYF TGCAGCGCCCGGGACAGCCCCTGGAACATTCAGTACTTC
TRBD2 many TRBJ2-3 TRBV5-1 CASSPTSGSSDTQYF TGCGCCAGCAGCCCTACTAGCGGGAGCTCCGATACGCAGTATTTT
- few TRBJ1-4 TRBV9 CASSDNRVLGDNEKLFF TGTGCCAGCAGCGACAACAGGGTCTTGGGAGATAATGAAAAACTGTTTTTT
TRBD2 few TRBJ2-7 TRBV6-5 CASSPPRGVMYF TGTGCCAGCAGTCCCCCCCGGGGGGTAATGTACTTC
- few TRBJ2-7 TRBV5-6 CASSLVGSGTSYEQYF TGTGCCAGCAGCTTGGTCGGTAGCGGAACCAGCTACGAGCAGTACTTC
- - TRBJ1-5 TRBV27 CASSLRPYSNQPQHF TGTGCCAGCAGTTTAAGGCCATATAGCAATCAGCCCCAGCATTTT
TRBD2 few TRBJ2-3 TRBV11-2 CASSLLASGLAITDTQYF TGTGCCAGCAGCTTATTGGCCTCGGGACTAGCGATCACAGATACGCAGTATTTT
- - TRBJ2-3 TRBV25-1 CASSELSVTDTQYF TGTGCCAGCAGTGAATTATCAGTCACAGATACGCAGTATTTT
TRBD2 - TRBJ2-1 TRBV12-3/TRBV12-4 CASSLLAGIYNEQFF TGTGCCAGCAGCCTACTAGCGGGGATCTACAATGAGCAGTTCTTC
TRBD1 - TRBJ1-2 TRBV20-1 CSAGTGIHYGYTF TGCAGTGCCGGGACAGGGATTCACTATGGCTACACCTTC
TRBD1 - TRBJ1-2 TRBV12-3/TRBV12-4 CASSPSRGGYTF TGTGCCAGCAGTCCAAGCAGGGGGGGCTACACCTTC
- few TRBJ2-7 TRBV29-1 CSVASERYEQYF TGCAGCGTTGCTAGTGAACGGTACGAGCAGTACTTC
- many TRBJ2-1 TRBV28 CASSLLAVNEQFF TGTGCCAGCAGTTTATTAGCGGTCAATGAGCAGTTCTTC
- - TRBJ2-5 TRBV24-1 CATSDALGVETQYF TGTGCCACCAGTGATGCCCTGGGGGTGGAGACCCAGTACTTC
TRBD2 many TRBJ2-1 TRBV7-7 CASSLAVAGAVNEQFF TGTGCCAGCAGCTTAGCGGTAGCGGGAGCAGTCAATGAGCAGTTCTTC
- few TRBJ2-7 TRBV10-2 CASSTSRSSYEQYF TGCGCCAGCTCAACGTCTAGGAGCTCCTACGAGCAGTACTTC
- few TRBJ2-1 TRBV5-6 CASSLAPGDEQFF TGTGCCAGCAGCTTGGCCCCTGGGGATGAGCAGTTCTTC
- - TRBJ1-2 TRBV10-3 CAISEGGRTYGYTF TGTGCCATCAGTGAAGGGGGGCGCACCTATGGCTACACCTTC
- few TRBJ1-5 TRBV20-1 CSAPFPGGWNQPQHF TGCAGTGCTCCTTTCCCGGGGGGCTGGAATCAGCCCCAGCATTTT
TRBD2 few TRBJ2-1 TRBV7-2 CASSAATSGGPVF TGTGCCAGCAGCGCCGCAACTAGCGGGGGGCCGGTCTTC
- - TRBJ2-6 TRBV20-1 CSAPQDSGANVLTF TGCAGTGCTCCCCAGGATTCTGGGGCCAACGTCCTGACTTTC
TRBD2 - TRBJ2-2 TRBV9 CASSASGGQAGELFF TGTGCCAGCAGCGCGAGCGGGGGTCAAGCCGGGGAGCTGTTTTTT
TRBD1 many TRBJ2-7 TRBV20-1 CSASRQGAGVFTYEQYF TGCAGTGCTAGTCGACAGGGGGCGGGGGTGTTTACCTACGAGCAGTACTTC
TRBD1 many TRBJ1-2 TRBV6-5 CASSYSRAGGDYGYTF TGTGCCAGCAGTTACTCGAGGGCAGGGGGCGACTATGGCTACACCTTC
TRBD1 - TRBJ2-7 TRBV4-3 CASSQEFFGQGASEQYF TGCGCCAGCAGCCAAGAGTTCTTCGGACAGGGGGCCTCCGAGCAGTACTTC
TRBD2 many TRBJ2-1 TRBV5-4 CASSLVGSRTSGRAGYNEQFF TGTGCCAGCAGCTTGGTAGGGTCGAGAACTAGCGGGAGGGCCGGATACAATGAGCAGTTCTTC
TRBD2 - TRBJ2-5 TRBV20-1 CSAPWAGEETQYF TGCAGTGCTCCCTGGGCGGGAGAAGAGACCCAGTACTTC
- few TRBJ1-1 TRBV6-1 CASTARPMTETEAFF TGTGCCAGCACCGCGCGGCCCATGACAGAGACTGAAGCTTTCTTT
- many TRBJ1-5 TRBV7-9 CASSLGVDQPQHF TGTGCCAGCAGCTTAGGAGTGGATCAGCCCCAGCATTTT
- many TRBJ2-3 TRBV7-9 CASARTEGTDTQYF TGTGCCAGCGCTCGGACAGAGGGCACAGATACGCAGTATTTT
- few TRBJ2-5 TRBV7-9 CASRRGETQYF TGTGCCAGCAGGAGGGGTGAGACCCAGTACTTC
- - TRBJ2-7 TRBV6-1 CASSLTEGPYEQYF TGTGCCAGCAGCCTAACAGAGGGCCCCTACGAGCAGTACTTC